Here is one T cell receptor (beta chain) with its context. Its target is unknown. This sample was included in a study of cytomegalovirus exposure and HLA in healthy donors. Study outcomes and limitations: It was likely that a cluster of highly shared sequence variants was a sequencing artifact. Among the CMV-associated chains, three were confirmed in vitro as specific for CMV antigens.

The ends were cut back, 6 bases at V and 1 base at J, with 7 bases in the middle. CDR1 SQVTM and CDR2 ANQGSEA come from the germline V gene. The CDR3 totals 11 residues. The PCR was carried out with 60 Vbeta primers and 13 Jbeta primers. Libraries were prepared by immunoSEQ multiplex PCR; TCRdb keeps only in-frame clonotypes and omits some of them. This sample yields about 190,000 clones, of which just under 75% are seen a single time; 4% to 5% belongs to the top ten. The sample comprised PBMCs. The chain is built from TRBV29-1 and TRBJ2-7, with D perhaps matching TRBD2 (6 bases). The receptor was isolated from a man aged 25-45 years in good health and CMV-seropositive. This CDR3 is CSVAGSYEQYF. The CDR3 DNA is TGCAGCGTGGCGGGGTCCTACGAGCAGTACTTC.